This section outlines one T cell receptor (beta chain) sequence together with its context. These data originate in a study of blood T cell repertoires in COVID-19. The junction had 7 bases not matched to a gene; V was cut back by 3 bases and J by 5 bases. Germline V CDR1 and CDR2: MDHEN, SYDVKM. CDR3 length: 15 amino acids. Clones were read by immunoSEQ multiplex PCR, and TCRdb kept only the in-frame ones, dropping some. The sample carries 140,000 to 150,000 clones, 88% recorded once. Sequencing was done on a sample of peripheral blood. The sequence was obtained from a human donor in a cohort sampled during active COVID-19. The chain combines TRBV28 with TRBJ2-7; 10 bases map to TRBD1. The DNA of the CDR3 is TGTGCCAGCAGTTTCGCCGGGACAGGGGTGGACGAGCAGTACTTC. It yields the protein CASSFAGTGVDEQYF.